Given below is one TCR beta chain in context. The antigen remains undetermined. This entry is derived from a study of radiation and T cells in renal cell carcinoma. Study summary: Nephrectomy followed 15 Gy stereotactic body radiation by 4 weeks.

Study observations and caveats: From baseline, blood top tumor clonotypes peaked at 2 weeks post-radiation.

As to time point: baseline pretreatment blood. Stated treatment: 15 Gy SBRT to primary tumor, nephrectomy 4 weeks later. Serial blood draws occurred at baseline and 2 and 4 weeks post-SBRT. Clear cell pathology was present in this patient's renal cell carcinoma. The protocol was immunoSEQ multiplex PCR, while the TCRdb copy is restricted to in-frame clones and leaves out a portion. The table records 130,000 to 150,000 clones, roughly nine tenths of them present only once. Germline CDR1 and CDR2: KGHSH and LQKENI. This CDR3 has 16 residues. Trimming pared 3 bases from V and 2 bases from J, leaving 14 bases between.

The sequences come from blood, collected from a patient whose treatment included radiotherapy and nephrectomy. This rearrangement joins TRBV18 to TRBJ2-4, with D perhaps matching TRBD1 or TRBD2 (5 bases each). The receptor comes from a woman in her seventies with renal cell carcinoma. CDR3 protein: CASSPQGRGTKNIQYF. CDR3 bases: TGTGCCAGCTCACCGCAGGGAAGAGGGACCAAAAACATTCAGTACTTC.